This T cell receptor beta chain came from a study of cytomegalovirus exposure and HLA in healthy donors. Trimming pared 5 bases from V and 5 bases from J, leaving 15 bases between. The CDR3 spans 15 residues. Germline V lookup: CDR1 LNHDA, CDR2 SQIVND (reference sequence). Researchers ran the PCR with 60 Vbeta and 13 Jbeta primers. Only in-frame clones appear in the TCRdb table, and some are missing; sequencing was by immunoSEQ multiplex PCR. The repertoire holds 200,000 to 300,000 clones, with 82% as singletons. The sequenced sample consisted of PBMCs. The sequence was obtained from a woman between 35 and 50 years old in good health and CMV-seropositive. This chain links TRBV19 with TRBJ1-4; a weak D match, TRBD1 (5 bases). CDR3 DNA sequence: TGTGCCAGTAGTGTCCGGGGGACCCCGAATGAAAAACTGTTTTTT. Translated: CASSVRGTPNEKLFF.